These 20 T cell receptor beta chains originate from one sample sequenced in a study of blood T cell repertoires in COVID-19. TCRdb's copy holds only in-frame clones and misses some; the assay was immunoSEQ multiplex PCR. The sample lists 200,000 or so clones, about 80% occurring once. The specimen was PBMCs or T cells enriched from blood (not recorded which). All receptors come from a man aged 55 to 70 who had recovered from COVID-19.

This clone is a singleton in its sample. This rearrangement joins TRBV29-1 to TRBJ1-3, with 8 positions matching TRBD1. The ends lost 0 bases at V and 2 bases at J; junction bases unmatched: 6. The CDR3 consists of 16 residues. The germline gives CDR1 SQVTM, CDR2 ANQGSEA. For the CDR3, the DNA is TGCAGCGTTGAAGATGCGACAGGGGACACTGGAAACACCATATATTTT. Translating gives CSVEDATGDTGNTIYF.

CDR3 nucleotides: TGTGCCAGCAGTCGACTCCCCAGCACAGATACGCAGTATTTT. It yields the protein CASSRLPSTDTQYF. The rearrangement links TRBV6-5 to TRBJ2-3; D is ambiguous. Germline CDR1 and CDR2: MNHEY and SVGAGI. Between the trimmed V and J ends, which lost 5 bases and 0 bases, there was a span of 9 bases. The CDR3 is 14 residues long.

In this sample, this clone turned up once. The chain joins TRBV19 to TRBJ1-5; D call uncertain. V was cut by 5 bases and J by 9 bases, with 11 bases left in between. This CDR3 contains 12 residues. The V gene's germline CDR1 is LNHDA and CDR2 SQIVND (reference sequence). The CDR3 region has the DNA TGTGCCAGTAGTGAGGCCCTAGGGCCCCAGCATTTT. This codes for CASSEALGPQHF.

The chain has TRBV5-5 and TRBJ1-2; the D gene is possibly TRBD1 (5 bases). Trimming shortened V by 2 bases and J by 4 bases, and 15 bases separated the two germline ends. The CDR3 runs to 15 residues. CDR1 is SGHKS and CDR2 is YYEKEE in the germline V gene (reference sequence). DNA of the CDR3: TGTGCCAGCAGCTTATCCGAGACAGCCCCCTATGGCTACACCTTC. Residues: CASSLSETAPYGYTF.

V is TRBV10-3 and J is TRBJ1-5; D might be TRBD1 (6 bases). CDR1 is ENHRY and CDR2 is SYGVKD in the germline V gene. V lost 6 bases and J 7 bases, leaving 13 bases between the germline ends. The CDR3 extends over 13 amino acids. CDR3 sequence: CAIRTGLGQPQHF. The CDR3 DNA is TGTGCCATCAGAACAGGGTTGGGGCAGCCCCAGCATTTT.

The gene calls are TRBV19 and TRBJ1-5; D perhaps matches TRBD1 (6 bases). V gave up 6 bases and J gave up 1 base, with 10 bases separating them. In germline, CDR1 is LNHDA, CDR2 SQIVND (reference sequence). The CDR3 is 14 amino acids. The DNA for the CDR3 is TGTGCCAGTAGCAGAACAGGGAGCAATCAGCCCCAGCATTTT. It encodes CASSRTGSNQPQHF. The full variable domain, with the rest looked up from reference TRBV19 and TRBJ1-5, is DGGITQSPKYLFRKEGQNVTLSCEQNLNHDAMYWYRQDPGQGLRLIYYSQIVNDFQKGDIAEGYSVSREKKESFPLTVTSAQKNPTAFYLCASSRTGSNQPQHFGDGTRLSIL.

The chain links TRBV27 to TRBJ1-5; D gene uncertain. Germline-derived CDR1 and CDR2 are MNHEY and SMNVEV (reference sequence). Trimming took 6 bases from V and 3 from J, leaving 9 bases between them. This CDR3 contains 13 residues. CDR3 nucleotide sequence: TGTGCCAGCAGACGAGGGAACAATCAGCCCCAGCATTTT. It translates to CASRRGNNQPQHF.

The J gene is TRBJ2-5, the V gene TRBV6-2 or TRBV6-3; 7 bases agree with TRBD2. Germline V CDR1 and CDR2: MNHEY, SVGEGT. V gave up 2 bases and J gave up 1 base; unmatched junction bases: 7. The CDR3 runs 16 residues. CDR3 in DNA: TGTGCCAGCAGTTACCCGCAGGGAGGGATCCAAGAGACCCAGTACTTC. Its translation: CASSYPQGGIQETQYF.

This chain links TRBV3-1 (or the pseudogene TRBV3-2) with TRBJ2-7; the match to TRBD2 covers 10 bases. This CDR3 has 15 amino acids. V gave up 1 base and J gave up 4 bases; unmatched junction bases: 4. Germline CDR1 is LGHDT and CDR2 is YNNKEL (reference sequence). The CDR3 sequence: CASSQVSGGPYEQYF. The CDR3 coding sequence is TGTGCCAGCAGCCAAGTTAGCGGGGGGCCTTACGAGCAGTACTTC.

This clone was recorded once. The chain recombines TRBV6-5 with TRBJ1-2; D is unresolved. CDR1 and CDR2 (germline): MNHEY, SVGAGI. The ends were cut back, 6 bases at V and 5 bases at J, with 16 bases in the middle. CDR3 length equals 14 residues. The CDR3 loop is CASRSGEVHYGYTF. CDR3 DNA: TGTGCCAGCAGGAGTGGGGAGGTCCATTATGGCTACACCTTC.

The chain recombines TRBV7-2 with TRBJ2-6; a possible D gene is TRBD1 (6 bases). This CDR3 is built from 16 residues. CDR1 is SGHTA and CDR2 is FQGNSA in the germline V gene. Trimming removed 1 base at V and 3 bases at J, with 10 bases between. CDR3 sequence (DNA): TGTGCCAGCAGCTTAGTTACAGGGCGTGGGGCCAACGTCCTGACTTTC. Its translation: CASSLVTGRGANVLTF.

This chain links TRBV6-1 with TRBJ2-1; D possibly corresponds to TRBD2 (5 bases). The CDR3 length is 14 residues. V was trimmed by 0 bases and J by 15 bases, leaving 18 bases between them. CDR1 is MNHNS, CDR2 SASEGT, per germline. The CDR3 sequence is CASSEAFVGEVPFF. The CDR3 DNA reads as TGTGCCAGCAGTGAAGCGTTCGTCGGGGAAGTTCCGTTCTTC.

The V gene is TRBV3-1 (or the pseudogene TRBV3-2), the J gene TRBJ1-6; weak D call: TRBD1 (5 bases). This CDR3 is 13 amino acids long. CDR1 is LGHDT and CDR2 is YNNKEL in the germline V gene (reference sequence). V was shortened by 2 bases and J by 13 bases, with 12 bases between the two germline ends. The CDR3 is CASSQRSGRPLHF. CDR3 DNA: TGTGCCAGCAGCCAACGATCAGGGCGTCCCCTCCACTTT.

The chain employs TRBV27 and TRBJ2-7, with TRBD1 identical over 11 bases. The CDR3 is made up of 16 amino acids. Trimming cost V 5 bases and J 5 bases; bases outside gene matches: 11. Germline CDR1 MNHEY, CDR2 SMNVEV (reference sequence). CDR3 nucleotide sequence: TGTGCCAGCAGTCGTTTGGGGGGACAGGGGGTTAACGAGCAGTACTTC. It encodes CASSRLGGQGVNEQYF.

The rearrangement uses TRBV4-3 and TRBJ1-5; D is possibly TRBD1 (5 bases). Germline loops: CDR1 LGHNA, CDR2 YSLEER. The V end lost 0 bases, the J end lost 7 bases, and 13 bases lay between the germline ends. The CDR3 runs to 15 residues. CDR3 sequence (DNA): TGCGCCAGCAGCCAAGATCGGGCAGGGTGGCAGCCCCAGCATTTT. Translating gives CASSQDRAGWQPQHF.

The J gene is TRBJ1-1, the V gene TRBV27; D gene ambiguous. From germline, CDR1 is MNHEY and CDR2 SMNVEV (reference sequence). This CDR3 is 13 amino acids long. The V end lost 6 bases, the J end lost 5 bases, and 13 bases lay between the germline ends. DNA of the CDR3: TGTGCCAGCAGCCTAAGAGGAGGGACTGAAGCTTTCTTT. The encoded protein is CASSLRGGTEAFF.

The V gene is TRBV7-3, the J gene TRBJ2-2; possibly TRBD2 for D (6 bases). Trimming stripped 5 bases from V and 6 bases from J, with 13 bases between. The CDR3 is 14 residues long. Germline CDR1 SGHTA, CDR2 FQGTGA. The CDR3 sequence: CASSPSAGPGELFF. As DNA, the CDR3 is TGTGCCAGCAGCCCCTCCGCGGGGCCCGGGGAGCTGTTTTTT.

J is TRBJ1-1 and V is TRBV9; 9 positions agree with TRBD1. The CDR3 totals 18 residues. The V segment lost 3 bases and the J segment 1 base; nucleotides outside the gene matches: 13. The germline CDR1 and CDR2 sequences are SGDLS and YYNGEE. CDR3 in DNA: TGTGCCAGCAGCGGCGGCCTCTACAGGGGGCGTGGGAACACTGAAGCTTTCTTT. This codes for CASSGGLYRGRGNTEAFF.

The CDR3 sequence is CASSWESNTEAFF. CDR3 nucleotides: TGCGCCAGCAGCTGGGAGTCGAACACTGAAGCTTTCTTT. This chain joins TRBV5-1 and TRBJ1-1, with D hard to call. V was trimmed by 3 bases and J by 1 base, leaving 7 bases between them. This CDR3 has 13 amino acids. Germline lookup yields CDR1 SGHRS and CDR2 YFSETQ.

The J gene is TRBJ1-6, the V gene TRBV7-8; 11 bases line up with TRBD1. V was clipped by 7 bases and J by 8 bases; unmatched bases: 4. CDR1 is SGHVS, CDR2 FQNEAQ, per germline. The CDR3 is made up of 14 amino acids. CDR3 region: CASKRTGGDSPLHF. CDR3 DNA: TGTGCCAGCAAACGGACAGGGGGCGATTCACCCCTCCACTTT. The whole variable domain, remainder taken from reference TRBV7-8 and TRBJ1-6, is GAGVSQSPRYKVAKRGQDVALRCDPISGHVSLFWYQQALGQGPEFLTYFQNEAQLDKSGLPSDRFFAERPEGSVSTLKIQRTQQEDSAVYLCASKRTGGDSPLHFGNGTRLTVT.